This T cell receptor (beta chain) comes out of a study of pediatric ulcerative colitis (dated by TCRdb to between 2018 and 2021). General notes on the study: Seven ulcerative colitis patients had pancolitis and two had left-sided colitis, with histology consistent with ulcerative colitis in all. From under ten newly diagnosed, treatment-naive pediatric ulcerative colitis patients and a handful of non-IBD control children, paired blood and rectal samples were collected. By Pediatric Ulcerative Colitis Activity Index, mild disease was classified in a couple of patients, moderate disease in several and acute severe colitis in three.

There are 15 amino acids in the CDR3, from cysteine to phenylalanine inclusive. CDR3 DNA is the only sequence kept; it has 45 bases, read in frame from the first base. At the junction V is shortened by 1 base and J by 4 bases, with 11 bases in between. In the germline V gene, CDR1 corresponds to MNHNS and CDR2 to SASEGT. Rearranged CDR3 beta regions were amplified from genomic DNA with multiplex V and J primers using the immunoSEQ TRB Survey service. Survey-level sequencing depth of up to 500,000 reads per sample was used to keep depth equal across samples. Libraries were purified and pooled, and sequencing was performed on Illumina technology. The paper's data handling went like this. Productive clonality, sample overlap, pairwise scatters, CDR3 beta length, V/D/J gene usage and productiveness were all assessed with the immunoSEQ online tools. Calculated diversity was the number of unique rearrangements divided by total templates times 100; Shannon and Simpson indices were also computed. Principal component analysis used the R prcomp function and ggbiplot package on Z-score normalized data. Morisita's index was used to measure clonal overlap between blood and rectum within each subject. Entries here come from immuneACCESS through TCRdb and include only in-frame sequences with V and J called. Some clones fail to appear in such tables; in the studies checked, an unresolved V gene covers under half of the shortfall, and the cause of the remainder is unknown. That table supplies the V and J calls and clone size; D and trimming were determined from the DNA. A total of about 32,000 clones appear in this sample, roughly 82% of them only once. The top ten constitute approximately 4.5% of the sample.

About this clone: The specificity of this receptor is unknown. Base qualities are not recorded, but no much larger clone differs from it by a single base.

Broad study findings and their caveats: Repertoires were derived from total lymphocyte DNA, so rare subsets such as regulatory T cells may have patterns not reflected. Two rectal CDR3 clonotypes were present in all ulcerative colitis patients and in none of the controls. Autologous blood-rectal clonal overlap was significantly higher in ulcerative colitis patients than in controls, suggesting increased T cell trafficking to inflamed tissue. With only four individuals, the healthy control group was small. For technical reasons, blood samples from two patients gave substantially fewer templates, and these samples were excluded from the blood-rectal overlap analysis. Features of the rectal repertoire distinguished controls, mild-moderate colitis patients and acute severe colitis patients, and in acute severe colitis rectal diversity was lower because of clonal expansions.

No immunosuppressive medication had been given to the ulcerative colitis patients before the diagnostic colonoscopy. A blood sample was drawn at the time of the colonoscopy. The Wizard kit (Promega) was used to extract genomic DNA from the blood and intestinal samples. This clonotype was obtained from a boy under 18 with severe ulcerative colitis. The sequenced sample consisted of blood. The chain joins TRBV6-1 to TRBJ1-5, with the D gene not confidently named. The nucleotide sequence reads as follows: TGTGCCAGCAGTGAAGAGAACGCGTGGAATCAGCCCCAGCATTTT. This is translated as CASSEENAWNQPQHF.